This passage covers 24 T cell receptor beta chains from one sample sequenced in a study of T cell responses to AZD1222 COVID-19 vaccine (dated by TCRdb to the early 2020s). Receptor libraries were prepared by the immunoSEQ multiplex PCR assay. TCRdb obtained this table from immuneACCESS and retained in-frame rearrangements with V and J assigned. These tables miss some clones; where compared with another copy, unresolved V genes account for less than half of the shortfall, and the remainder is unexplained. The sample contains around 120,000 clones, over 75% of them found a single time. Jointly, the top ten make up 7.5% of the sample. The time point label for this specimen denotes: baseline before first vaccination. The sequenced sample was peripheral blood, obtained on day 0 of AZD1222 vaccination. These receptors were collected from an adult in good health.

As for this clone: An end of the junction does not agree with germline; a read error may underlie this. The chain joins TRBV5-4 to TRBJ1-1, with D maybe TRBD1 (5 bases). This CDR3 spans 12 amino acids. Per germline, CDR1 SGHNT and CDR2 YYREEE (reference sequence). Here the CDR3 reads CASSSLTEEAFF. The CDR3 DNA follows: TGTGCCAGTAGCTCGCTGACAGAAGAAGCTTTCTTT. The full variable domain, rest sourced from reference TRBV5-4 and TRBJ1-1, is ETGVTQSPTHLIKTRGQQVTLRCSSQSGHNTVSWYQQALGQGPQFIFQYYREEENGRGNFPPRFSGLQFPNYSSELNVNALELDDSALYLCASSSLTEEAFFGQGTRLTVV.

This sequence joins TRBV7-3 and TRBJ2-1; TRBD2 aligns across 15 bases. J was trimmed by 9 bases and V by 4 bases; bases with no gene match: 10. In germline, CDR1 is SGHTA, CDR2 FQGTGA. The CDR3 runs to 17 residues. In nucleotides, the CDR3 is TGTGCCAGCAGCTCCCACTCCGGGACTAGCGGGGGGATTGAGCAGTTCTTC. Translated: CASSSHSGTSGGIEQFF.

This chain uses TRBV9 with TRBJ2-3; 8 bases agree with TRBD2. Germline lookup yields CDR1 SGDLS and CDR2 YYNGEE. The ends lost 0 bases at V and 0 bases at J; junction bases unmatched: 0. There are 15 residues in the CDR3. The CDR3 protein is CASSVERGSTDTQYF. CDR3 DNA sequence: TGTGCCAGCAGCGTAGAGCGGGGGAGCACAGATACGCAGTATTTT.

The J gene is TRBJ2-7, the V gene TRBV5-1; D call uncertain. This CDR3 is built from 15 residues. Germline lookup yields CDR1 SGHRS and CDR2 YFSETQ. The V end was cut by 4 bases, the J end by 3 bases, with 17 bases between. The CDR3 protein is CASSPAPYSYYEQYF. Here the CDR3 DNA reads TGCGCCAGCAGCCCTGCACCTTACTCATACTACGAGCAGTACTTC.

The chain carries TRBV5-1 and TRBJ2-3; D unclear. V shed 1 base and J shed 1 base, with 10 bases lying between them. CDR1 is SGHRS and CDR2 is YFSETQ in the germline V gene. CDR3 length: 15 residues. The CDR3 here is CASSLIGGGTDTQYF. DNA for the CDR3: TGCGCCAGCAGCTTGATAGGCGGAGGCACAGATACGCAGTATTTT.

The chain is built from TRBV28 and TRBJ1-2; D is perhaps TRBD1 (5 bases). Germline lookup yields CDR1 MDHEN and CDR2 SYDVKM. Trimming left V 3 bases short and J 5 bases short, with 19 bases between. The CDR3 has 16 amino acids. The CDR3 sequence: CASSFDVVRDSYGYTF. The CDR3 nucleotides are TGTGCCAGCAGTTTCGACGTTGTGAGGGACTCTTATGGCTACACCTTC.

The J gene is TRBJ1-1, the V gene TRBV19; 7 bases match TRBD1. V lost 2 bases to trimming and J lost 4 bases; unmatched junction nucleotides: 7. Looked up from germline, CDR1 is LNHDA and CDR2 is SQIVND (reference sequence). The CDR3 is made up of 15 amino acids. The CDR3 region has the DNA TGTGCCAGTAGTATAAGTCCAGGGGGGCGCACTGAAGCTTTCTTT. This sequence encodes CASSISPGGRTEAFF. Complete variable domain (other parts from reference TRBV19 and TRBJ1-1): DGGITQSPKYLFRKEGQNVTLSCEQNLNHDAMYWYRQDPGQGLRLIYYSQIVNDFQKGDIAEGYSVSREKKESFPLTVTSAQKNPTAFYLCASSISPGGRTEAFFGQGTRLTVV.

The rearrangement joins TRBV28 to TRBJ2-5, with D possibly TRBD1 on 6 matching bases. CDR1 is MDHEN and CDR2 is SYDVKM in the germline V gene. The V gene lost 6 bases and the J gene lost 5 bases, with 16 bases spanning the gap. CDR3 length equals 14 residues. DNA of the CDR3: TGTGCCAGCAGCGAAGGGGGAATACGGGAGACCCAGTACTTC. Amino acid sequence: CASSEGGIRETQYF.

This clone has a handful of counts. The rearrangement joins TRBV6-6 to TRBJ1-2; TRBD1 agrees at 10 bases. Per germline, CDR1 MNHNY and CDR2 SVGAGI (reference sequence). The CDR3 spans 15 residues. V lost 6 bases, J lost 5 bases, and 9 bases stayed unmatched. The CDR3 region has the DNA TGTGCCAGCAGAGGTCGGGGGACAGGGGCTTATGGCTACACCTTC. Protein product: CASRGRGTGAYGYTF.

The chain has TRBV19 and TRBJ1-1; no reliable D call. This CDR3 is built from 10 residues. Trimming removed 9 bases from V and 4 bases from J, with 6 bases in between. In germline, CDR1 is LNHDA, CDR2 SQIVND (reference sequence). The CDR3 protein is CARLSTEAFF. Written as DNA, the CDR3 is TGTGCCAGATTGAGCACTGAAGCTTTCTTT.

The chain couples TRBV28 to TRBJ1-5; D is unclear. Looked up from germline, CDR1 is MDHEN and CDR2 is SYDVKM. This CDR3 is 14 amino acids long. The CDR3 reads CASGGLTSNQPQHF. Written as DNA, the CDR3 is TGTGCGAGCGGAGGACTCACTAGCAATCAGCCCCAGCATTTT. The whole variable domain, filled in from reference TRBV28 and TRBJ1-5, reads DVKVTQSSRYLVKRTGEKVFLECVQDMDHENMFWYRQDPGLGLRLIYFSYDVKMKEKGDIPEGYSVSREKKERFSLILESASTNQTSMYLCASGGLTSNQPQHFGDGTRLSIL.

The rearrangement links TRBV3-1 (or the pseudogene TRBV3-2) to TRBJ1-2, with 7 bases aligning to TRBD1. The CDR3 consists of 12 residues. Unmatched junction bases numbered 7, after V lost 9 bases and J lost 6 bases. Germline V gene lookup returns CDR1 LGHDT and CDR2 YNNKEL (reference sequence). CDR3 region: CASRGGIDGYTF. CDR3 coding DNA: TGTGCCAGTCGAGGGGGCATAGATGGCTACACCTTC.

The chain is built from TRBV19 and TRBJ1-2, with D possibly matching TRBD1 (5 bases). The CDR3 has 12 amino acids. The V gene lost 3 bases and the J gene lost 5 bases, with 7 bases spanning the gap. Germline V gene sequence: CDR1 LNHDA, CDR2 SQIVND (reference sequence). The chain's CDR3 is CASSMGTYGYTF. The CDR3 coding sequence is TGTGCCAGTAGTATGGGGACGTATGGCTACACCTTC.

This rearrangement joins TRBV28 to TRBJ1-2; maybe TRBD1 (5 bases). The CDR3 loop spans 14 amino acids. The V end was cut by 4 bases, the J end by 2 bases, with 11 bases between. Germline V CDR1 and CDR2: MDHEN, SYDVKM. The CDR3 nucleotides read TGTGCCAGCAGTTCTCTCGGGGGAAACTATGGCTACACCTTC. It is translated as CASSSLGGNYGYTF.

The chain recombines TRBV21-1 with TRBJ1-2; TRBD1 is taken as the D call from the table, unchecked against the DNA. TRBV21-1 is a listed pseudogene. The CDR3 is made up of 19 amino acids. The CDR3 sequence: CASSTTQEDRVRLDYGYTF. Written as DNA, the CDR3 is TGTGCCAGCAGCACCACCCAGGAGGACAGAGTACGATTGGACTATGGCTACACCTTC.

This clone was picked up one time. The rearrangement joins TRBV25-1 to TRBJ2-1; tentatively, D is TRBD2 (5 bases). Per the germline V gene, CDR1 is MGHDK and CDR2 is SYGVNS. The CDR3 runs 15 residues. V was trimmed by 2 bases and J by 5 bases, leaving 13 bases between them. CDR3 bases: TGTGCCAGCAGTGAACCTGGCGGGTCCCACAATGAGCAGTTCTTC. Its translation: CASSEPGGSHNEQFF.

This sequence joins TRBV11-2 and TRBJ1-2; D is unclear. V was pared by 4 bases and J by 8 bases, with 14 bases between. Per the germline V gene, CDR1 is SGHAT and CDR2 is FQNNGV. The CDR3 runs to 13 residues. CDR3 sequence: CASSSIRSKGYTF. Here the CDR3 DNA reads TGTGCCAGCAGCTCAATAAGGAGTAAGGGCTACACCTTC.

V gene TRBV5-5 combines with J gene TRBJ1-6, with unresolved D. Trimming removed 1 base from V and 11 bases from J, with 7 bases in between. CDR1 is SGHKS and CDR2 is YYEKEE in the germline V gene (reference sequence). The CDR3 totals 12 residues. CDR3 in amino acids: CASSLSEAPLHF. In DNA, the CDR3 is TGTGCCAGCAGCTTGAGTGAGGCACCCCTCCACTTT.

The chain couples TRBV6-6 to TRBJ2-2; D unresolved. V lost 7 bases to trimming and J lost 1 base, with 7 bases between them. CDR1 MNHNY and CDR2 SVGAGI come from the germline V gene (reference sequence). The CDR3 extends over 13 amino acids. For the CDR3, the DNA is TGTGCCAGCATCCTTCGGAACACCGGGGAGCTGTTTTTT. This gives the protein CASILRNTGELFF.

The chain has TRBV5-1 and TRBJ2-5, with a possible D match to TRBD2 (6 bases). This CDR3 comprises 13 residues. Germline assignment: CDR1 SGHRS and CDR2 YFSETQ. The germline V and J ends were trimmed by 2 bases and 4 bases, with 9 bases remaining between them. The CDR3 DNA reads as TGCGCCAGCAGCTTCGGGGGTCGAGAGACCCAGTACTTC. Translation: CASSFGGRETQYF.

The rearrangement joins TRBV19 to TRBJ2-2; D gene unclear. V was shortened by 5 bases and J by 0 bases, with 10 bases between the two germline ends. The CDR3 has 15 residues. Germline loops: CDR1 LNHDA, CDR2 SQIVND (reference sequence). CDR3 sequence: CASSPMTSNTGELFF. For the CDR3, the DNA is TGTGCCAGTAGTCCGATGACTTCGAACACCGGGGAGCTGTTTTTT.

The CDR3 bases are TGTGCCAGCAGCTGGGACGGACCCTACAATGAGCAGTTCTTC. It codes for CASSWDGPYNEQFF. V gene TRBV5-4 combines with J gene TRBJ2-1; either TRBD1 or TRBD2 may supply D (5 bases each). This CDR3 comprises 14 residues. Germline loops: CDR1 SGHNT, CDR2 YYREEE (reference sequence). V gave up 3 bases and J gave up 2 bases, with 9 bases separating them. The full variable domain, with the rest looked up from reference TRBV5-4 and TRBJ2-1, is ETGVTQSPTHLIKTRGQQVTLRCSSQSGHNTVSWYQQALGQGPQFIFQYYREEENGRGNFPPRFSGLQFPNYSSELNVNALELDDSALYLCASSWDGPYNEQFFGPGTRLTVL.

The chain carries TRBV28 and TRBJ1-5; D is uncertain. This CDR3 is 16 amino acids long. Trimming pared 4 bases from V and 3 bases from J, leaving 16 bases between. Germline V CDR1 and CDR2: MDHEN, SYDVKM. For the CDR3, the DNA is TGTGCCAGCAGTTATCGGTTAGGGCCGAACAATCAGCCCCAGCATTTT. The encoded protein is CASSYRLGPNNQPQHF.

The V and J genes are TRBV7-9 and TRBJ2-5, with 7 bases matching TRBD2. V dropped 5 bases and J dropped 1; count of bases not matched to a gene: 7. Germline V lookup: CDR1 SEHNR, CDR2 FQNEAQ (reference sequence). The CDR3 has 15 residues. The CDR3 sequence: CASSHYSSGQETQYF. As DNA, the CDR3 is TGTGCCAGCAGCCACTACTCTAGCGGCCAAGAGACCCAGTACTTC.